This T cell receptor beta chain was found in a study of cytomegalovirus exposure and HLA in healthy donors (dated by TCRdb to the late 2010s). The study in broad terms: An earlier analysis of fewer than 750 of the donors reported 276 Gb of sequence data and 117 million unique TCR beta sequences obtained from approximately 180 million T cells. Across around 400 genotyped donors of the cohort, an average of about 240,000 unique TCR beta nucleotide sequences per donor were sequenced, and approximately 17% of those sequences were non-productive. The aim of the study was to test whether cataloging public T cell receptors could identify signatures of past pathogen exposure. To study patterns of TCR occurrence, a later analysis re-analyzed previously published TCR beta repertoires from 600 to 750 donors and added high-resolution HLA genotyping. A later genetic analysis took genome-wide SNP genotypes for about 55% of the 666 donors and used that subset as a discovery cohort. The study combined high-throughput TCR immunosequencing, statistical association of individual TCRs with disease status, and machine learning to predict cytomegalovirus infection status. Rather than drawing on any new phenotypic data, the later analysis identified candidate immune exposures from TCR beta sequences and the way those sequences occurred across donors. The number of donors typed differed by locus, with 629-630 for A, B, C, DRB1 and DQB1, approximately 500 for DQA1, 600 to 610 for DPA1, and over 400 for DPB1. An early release covering more than 500 HLA-typed donors comprised around 300 gigabases of sequencing data and about 90 million unique TCR sequences. Because of strong linkage in the cohort, five DR-DQ haplotypes were treated as single units for association and clustering. All discovery cohort repertoires had been generated using a single sequencing platform. Donor age, sex, ethnicity and CMV serostatus were compiled alongside the repertoire data. Using immunosequencing, the study profiled T cell repertoires from 550 to 750 subjects and related those repertoires to cytomegalovirus serostatus. In an earlier analysis of several hundred of the donors, high-throughput TCR beta sequencing was used to judge whether each TCR beta V gene segment behaved as functional or pseudogenic. Among the roughly 380 genotyped donors, around 81% belonged to the genetic ancestry cluster associated with self-reported Caucasian donors. HLA typing included class I and class II loci at four-digit resolution. A separate validation cohort of roughly 110 different subjects was used in addition to the 666-subject first cohort.

Overall study outcomes, separate from this receptor: CMV serostatus was the only immune exposure information available for the cohort. The authors suggested that the approach could potentially be generalized to other disease states and immunological phenotypes. In this cohort, only TCR beta chains were sequenced, and detectable features were limited by the absence of alpha or paired-chain data. The study gave a list of about 150 TCR beta chains associated with cytomegalovirus. In a later analysis, HLA-associated TCR beta chains were found to be more clonally expanded and to have lower generation probabilities than equally common non-associated chains. Across donors, most TCR sequences were observed very rarely, whereas some public TCRs were present in many individuals. Because counts were too low, approximately 15 rarely observed V segments, including chromosome 9 orphons, were excluded from the earlier analysis of fewer than 650 of the donors. According to a later analysis, TCR association rates differed among HLA loci, with DRB1 alleles showing the most associated TCRs and HLA-C alleles showing the fewest. Assigning TCR associations to individual alleles was difficult when HLA alleles, especially DR and DQ, strongly co-occurred. Compared with the roughly 700-donor mean, donors in an Asian-associated ancestry cluster had fewer N-insertions in productive TCRs, according to a later genetic analysis. Because HLA typing was unavailable for some donors at each locus, only the typed subset was used in association tests. According to a later analysis, parvovirus B19, influenza, CMV and Epstein-Barr virus appeared linked to several top co-occurrence clusters. Most CMV-associated TCR beta chains appeared to be HLA-restricted in a later analysis, and the HLA associations seemed to be driven largely by CMV exposure. Correlated functional status among segregating V segments might reflect linkage disequilibrium, but an unknown experimental factor could not be ruled out. A few of the identified cytomegalovirus-associated TCR beta chains were confirmed in vitro to be specific for cytomegalovirus antigens. The classifier was reported to diagnose cytomegalovirus status with high specificity and sensitivity in both the original cohort and the validation cohort. Presence/absence analyses assumed roughly uniform sequencing depth across donors, an assumption that may not hold. A further reported finding was that TCR beta sequences accurately predicted the HLA-A and HLA-B alleles for most subjects in the first cohort. A later analysis associated some 17,000 TCR beta sequences with specific HLA alleles at a false discovery rate of 0.05. In an earlier analysis of approximately 590 of the donors, most TCR beta V segments appeared in productive rearrangements about 87% or about 30% of the time, broadly matching IMGT annotations. A cluster of highly shared sequence variants was judged likely to be a technical artifact of the sequencing pipeline. A later genetic analysis associated a missense DCLRE1C variant with V-gene and J-gene trimming of TCR beta chains, and an independent cohort replicated the association.

Library preparation was by the immunoSEQ multiplex PCR assay. The multiplex PCR relied on a mix of 60 forward primers for TCR Vbeta segments and 13 reverse primers for TCR Jbeta segments. A multiplex PCR assay on genomic DNA amplified the CDR3 region of rearranged TCR beta genes. On the Illumina HiSeq System, the amplified TCR beta libraries were sequenced as 87-base-pair reads. For the original study's pipeline: A later analysis tallied tens of millions of unique TCR beta chains across the approximately 670 repertoires, and about 12 million of those chains were shared by two or more donors. A nearest-neighbor algorithm error-corrected the raw reads and collapsed the reads into unique sequences, merging closely related sequences to remove PCR and sequencing errors. V, D and J gene segments were assigned by aligning CDR3 sequences to IMGT reference sequences. For a sequence to be retained, a match of at least six nucleotides was required to both a V gene segment and a J gene segment. A rearrangement counted as productive if the CDR3 had no stop codons and remained in frame with V and J, and every other rearrangement counted as non-productive. Following IMGT convention, CDR3 was defined as the stretch from the second conserved V-encoded cysteine to the conserved J-encoded phenylalanine. The earlier analysis of a few hundred of the donors excluded sequences that lacked an unambiguous match to a single V gene segment. An earlier analysis of roughly 590 of the donors called V segments functional above 56.7% productive rearrangements and segregating when the between-donor standard deviation exceeded 5%. To diagnose cytomegalovirus status from the catalog of TCR beta chain sequences, a statistical classification framework was built. In a later analysis, V and J genes were assigned by comparing TCR nucleotide sequences against IMGT/GENE-DB human TR gene sequences. A later analysis assigned CDR3 sequences and most-parsimonious VDJ recombination scenarios with the TCRdist pipeline. In a later analysis, each TCR beta chain was defined by its CDR3 amino acid sequence together with its V-gene family, and reads without a unique V-gene family were excluded. To address suspected cross-contamination and a sequencing artifact, a later analysis removed around 590 highly shared, low-generation-probability nucleotide sequences. In a later analysis, a clonal expansion index for each public chain was calculated from normalized within-repertoire ranks of inferred template counts. Generation probabilities in a later analysis came from a VDJ recombination model fitted to out-of-frame rearrangements, and those results were checked against IGoR. Hypergeometric tests were used in a later analysis to score TCR-TCR, TCR-HLA and TCR-CMV co-occurrence, with a repertoire-size bias correction applied to the TCR pairs. In a later analysis, false discovery rates were estimated by permuting HLA or CMV assignments 20 times. In a later analysis, co-occurring TCRs were grouped using DBSCAN, and TCRdist sequence similarity was added for clustering within HLA-allele-positive subsets. Repertoires with fewer than 30,000 or more than 120,000 public chains, plus five repertoires with anomalous nucleotide sharing, were excluded from co-occurrence clustering. This is the immuneACCESS table as TCRdb keeps it, with only in-frame sequences that have V and J called. A part of the clones is gone; compared with another copy, unresolved V genes explain less than half, and the rest is unexplained. For V, J and clone size, that table is used; D and trimming come from the DNA. The table for this sample shows roughly 50,000 clones. The ten largest clones represent 9% to 15% of the sample.

The cohort was made up of 500 to 850 healthy bone marrow donors. Cohort members were all nominally healthy when sampled, although unrecorded immune exposures were likely present. The donor tested CMV seropositive, placing the donor among the approximately 310 seropositive members of the cohort. A peripheral blood sample was provided by each donor, and peripheral blood mononuclear cells were used for TCR beta sequencing. Genomic DNA was extracted from the blood cell samples with the Qiagen DNeasy Blood Extraction Kit. With regard to this clone: Its specific antigen is unknown.

The sample consisted of PBMCs. This receptor was obtained from a woman in her fifties or sixties in good health and CMV-seropositive.

DNA sequence: TGCGCCAGCGCTCAGGGCCAAGAGACCCAGTACTTC. Protein translation: CASAQGQETQYF. The rearranged chain carries TRBV5-1 and TRBJ2-5, and possibly TRBD1, on 5 matching bases. CDR1 and CDR2 are drawn from the germline V gene: SGHRS, YFSETQ. The CDR3 has 12 amino acids, counting the end cysteine and phenylalanine. The retained sequence is limited to the CDR3, 36 bases, with the frame set at the first base. V is shortened by 7 bases, J by 1 base, and the region joining them spans 8 bases.